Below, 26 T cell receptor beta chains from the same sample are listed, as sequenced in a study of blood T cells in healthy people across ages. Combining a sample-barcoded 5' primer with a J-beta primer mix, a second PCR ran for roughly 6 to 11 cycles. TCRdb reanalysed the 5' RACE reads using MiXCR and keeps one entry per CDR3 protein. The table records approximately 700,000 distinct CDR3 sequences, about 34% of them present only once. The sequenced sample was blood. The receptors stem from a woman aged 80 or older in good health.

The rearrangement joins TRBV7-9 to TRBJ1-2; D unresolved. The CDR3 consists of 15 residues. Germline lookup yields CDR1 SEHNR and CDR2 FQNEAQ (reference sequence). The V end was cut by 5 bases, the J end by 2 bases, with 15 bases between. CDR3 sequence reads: CASSPPGPLNYGYTF. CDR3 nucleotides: TGTGCCAGCAGCCCACCGGGCCCTTTAAACTATGGCTACACCTTC. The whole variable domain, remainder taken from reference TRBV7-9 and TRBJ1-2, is DTGVSQNPRHKITKRGQNVTFRCDPISEHNRLYWYRQTLGQGPEFLTYFQNEAQLEKSRLLSDRFSAERPKGSFSTLEIQRTEQGDSAMYLCASSPPGPLNYGYTFGSGTRLTVV.

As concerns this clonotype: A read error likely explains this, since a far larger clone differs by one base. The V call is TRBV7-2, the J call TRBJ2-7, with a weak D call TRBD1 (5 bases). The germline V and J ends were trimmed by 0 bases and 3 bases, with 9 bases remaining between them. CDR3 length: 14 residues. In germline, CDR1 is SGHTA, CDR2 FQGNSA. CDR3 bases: TGTGCCAGCAGCTTAGCGGGCAGGGACTACGAGCAGTACTTC. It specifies CASSLAGRDYEQYF.

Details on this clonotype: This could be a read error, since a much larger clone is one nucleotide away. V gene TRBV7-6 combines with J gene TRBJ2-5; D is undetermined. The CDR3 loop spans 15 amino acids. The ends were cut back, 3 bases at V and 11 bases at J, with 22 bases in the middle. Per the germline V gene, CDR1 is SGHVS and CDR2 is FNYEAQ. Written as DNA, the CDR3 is TGTGCCAGCAGCTTTCGGGTTCGTGGGTACAATGAGCAGTACTTC. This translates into CASSFRVRGYNEQYF.

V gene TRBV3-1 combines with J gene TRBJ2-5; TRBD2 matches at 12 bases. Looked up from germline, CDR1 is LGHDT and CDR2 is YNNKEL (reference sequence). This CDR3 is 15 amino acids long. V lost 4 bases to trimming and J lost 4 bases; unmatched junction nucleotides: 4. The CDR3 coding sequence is TGTGCCAGCAGCCCTAGCGGGGGGGCCCGAGAGACCCAGTACTTC. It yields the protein CASSPSGGARETQYF.

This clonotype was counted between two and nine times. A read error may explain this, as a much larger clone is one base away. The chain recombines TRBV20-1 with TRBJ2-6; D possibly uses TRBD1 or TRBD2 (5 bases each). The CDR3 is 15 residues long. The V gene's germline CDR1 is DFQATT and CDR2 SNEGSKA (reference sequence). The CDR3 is CSADGTPSGANVRTF. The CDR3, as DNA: TGCAGTGCGGACGGGACCCCCTCTGGGGCCAACGTCCGGACTTTC.

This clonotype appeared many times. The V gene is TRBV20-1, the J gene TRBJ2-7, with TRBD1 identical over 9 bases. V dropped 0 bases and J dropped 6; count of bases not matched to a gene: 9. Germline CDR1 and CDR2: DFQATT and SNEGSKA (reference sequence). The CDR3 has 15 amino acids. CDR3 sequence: CSARDGGQTGGEQYF. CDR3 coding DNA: TGCAGTGCTAGAGATGGAGGACAGACAGGGGGCGAGCAGTACTTC.

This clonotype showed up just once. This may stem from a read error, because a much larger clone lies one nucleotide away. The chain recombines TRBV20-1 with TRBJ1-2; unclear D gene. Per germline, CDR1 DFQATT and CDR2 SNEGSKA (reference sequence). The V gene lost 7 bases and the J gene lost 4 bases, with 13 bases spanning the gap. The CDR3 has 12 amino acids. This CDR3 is CSGKGRPYGYTF. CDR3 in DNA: TGCAGTGGAAAGGGCAGACCCTATGGCTACACCTTC.

For the CDR3, the DNA is TGCGCCAGCAGCCAAGATTCGTCGGGGGAAGGTCGTGGCTACACCTTC. It encodes CASSQDSSGEGRGYTF. The chain carries TRBV4-1 and TRBJ1-2; possibly TRBD1 for D (5 bases). Germline V CDR1 and CDR2: MGHRA, YSYEKL. The CDR3 has 16 amino acids. V lost 0 bases to trimming and J lost 7 bases, with 18 bases between them.

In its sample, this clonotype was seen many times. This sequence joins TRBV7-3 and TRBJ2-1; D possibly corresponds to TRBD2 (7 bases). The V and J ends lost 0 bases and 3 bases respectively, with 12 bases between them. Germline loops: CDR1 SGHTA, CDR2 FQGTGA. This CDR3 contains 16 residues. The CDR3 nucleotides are TGTGCCAGCAGCTTAACCAGCGGGACAAGCTACAATGAGCAGTTCTTC. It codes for CASSLTSGTSYNEQFF.

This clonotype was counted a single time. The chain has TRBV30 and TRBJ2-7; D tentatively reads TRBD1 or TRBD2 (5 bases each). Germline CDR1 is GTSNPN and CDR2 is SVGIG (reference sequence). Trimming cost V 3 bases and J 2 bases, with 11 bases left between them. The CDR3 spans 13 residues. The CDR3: CAWRSGLTYEQYF. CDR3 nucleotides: TGTGCCTGGAGGTCGGGGCTTACCTACGAGCAGTACTTC.

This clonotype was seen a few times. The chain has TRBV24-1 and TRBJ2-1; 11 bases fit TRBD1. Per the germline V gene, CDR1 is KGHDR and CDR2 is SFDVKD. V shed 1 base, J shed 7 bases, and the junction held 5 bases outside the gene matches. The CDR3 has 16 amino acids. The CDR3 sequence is CATSDLPGTGGNEQFF. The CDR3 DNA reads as TGTGCCACCAGTGATTTACCCGGGACAGGGGGAAATGAGCAGTTCTTC.

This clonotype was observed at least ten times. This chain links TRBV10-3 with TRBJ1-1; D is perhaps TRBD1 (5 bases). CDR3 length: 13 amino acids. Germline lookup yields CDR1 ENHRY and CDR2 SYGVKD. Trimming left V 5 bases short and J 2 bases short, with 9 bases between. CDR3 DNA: TGTGCCATCAGTCGGGGGACCAACACTGAAGCTTTCTTT. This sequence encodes CAISRGTNTEAFF.

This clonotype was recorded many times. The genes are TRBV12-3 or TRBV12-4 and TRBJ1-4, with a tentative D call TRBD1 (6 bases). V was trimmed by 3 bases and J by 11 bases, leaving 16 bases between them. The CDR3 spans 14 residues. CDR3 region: CASSLGGRQGKLFF. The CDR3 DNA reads TGTGCCAGCAGTTTGGGGGGGCGGCAGGGGAAACTGTTTTTT.

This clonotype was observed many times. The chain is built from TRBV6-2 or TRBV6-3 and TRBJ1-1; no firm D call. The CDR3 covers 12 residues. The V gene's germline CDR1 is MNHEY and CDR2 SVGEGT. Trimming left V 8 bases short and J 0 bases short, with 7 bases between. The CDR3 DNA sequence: TGTGCCAGCTCGGGATTGAACACTGAAGCTTTCTTT. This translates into CASSGLNTEAFF.

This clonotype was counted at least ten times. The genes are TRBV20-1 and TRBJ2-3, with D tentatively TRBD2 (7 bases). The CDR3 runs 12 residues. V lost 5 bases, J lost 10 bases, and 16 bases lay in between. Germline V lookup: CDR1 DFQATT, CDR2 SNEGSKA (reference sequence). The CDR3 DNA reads TGCAGTGCTTCTAGGGGGGGGGATCCGCAGTATTTT. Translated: CSASRGGDPQYF.

CDR3: CASSYPAAGQPQHF. The CDR3 DNA follows: TGTGCCAGCAGTTATCCGGCAGCAGGACAGCCCCAGCATTTT. The chain recombines TRBV6-2 or TRBV6-3 with TRBJ1-5, with D unclear. Trimming stripped 3 bases from V and 7 bases from J, with 13 bases between. The CDR3 is 14 amino acids. Looked up from germline, CDR1 is MNHEY and CDR2 is SVGEGT.

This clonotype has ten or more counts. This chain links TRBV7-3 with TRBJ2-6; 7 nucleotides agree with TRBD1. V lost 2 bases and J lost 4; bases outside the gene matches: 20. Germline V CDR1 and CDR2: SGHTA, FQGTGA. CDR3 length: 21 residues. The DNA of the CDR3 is TGTGCCAGCAGCTTAGTTGTGACAGGGTCTTCGATAGCGTCAGGGGCCAACGTCCTGACTTTC. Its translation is CASSLVVTGSSIASGANVLTF.

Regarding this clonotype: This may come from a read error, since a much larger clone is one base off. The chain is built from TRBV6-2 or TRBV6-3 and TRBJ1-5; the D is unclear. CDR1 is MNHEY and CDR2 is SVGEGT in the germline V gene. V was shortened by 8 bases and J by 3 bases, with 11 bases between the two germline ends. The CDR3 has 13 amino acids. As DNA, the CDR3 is TGTGCCAGCTGTGACATGTACAATCAGCCCCAGCATTTT. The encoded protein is CASCDMYNQPQHF.

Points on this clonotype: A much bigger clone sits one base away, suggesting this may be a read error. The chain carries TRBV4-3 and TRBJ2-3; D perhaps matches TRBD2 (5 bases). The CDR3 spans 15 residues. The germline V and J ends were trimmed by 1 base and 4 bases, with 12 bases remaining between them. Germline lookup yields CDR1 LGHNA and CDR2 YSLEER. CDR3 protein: CASSQGQFSADTQYF. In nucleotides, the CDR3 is TGCGCCAGCAGCCAAGGCCAGTTTAGCGCAGATACGCAGTATTTT.

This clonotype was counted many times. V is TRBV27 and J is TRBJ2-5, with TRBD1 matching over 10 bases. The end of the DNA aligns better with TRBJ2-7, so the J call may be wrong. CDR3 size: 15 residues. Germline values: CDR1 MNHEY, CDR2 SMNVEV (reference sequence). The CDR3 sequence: CASSLSGTGVVEQYF. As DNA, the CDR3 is TGTGCCAGCAGTTTATCCGGGACAGGGGTTGTCGAGCAGTACTTC.

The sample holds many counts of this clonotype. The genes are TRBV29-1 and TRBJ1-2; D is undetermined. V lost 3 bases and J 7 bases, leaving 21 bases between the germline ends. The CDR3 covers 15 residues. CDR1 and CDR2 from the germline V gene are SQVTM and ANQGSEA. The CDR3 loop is CSVENPGRGSGGYTF. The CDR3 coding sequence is TGCAGCGTTGAGAACCCCGGGCGGGGTAGCGGTGGCTACACCTTC. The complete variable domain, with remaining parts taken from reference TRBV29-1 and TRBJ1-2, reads SAVISQKPSRDICQRGTSLTIQCQVDSQVTMMFWYRQQPGQSLTLIATANQGSEATYESGFVIDKFPISRPNLTFSTLTVSNMSPEDSSIYLCSVENPGRGSGGYTFGSGTRLTVV.

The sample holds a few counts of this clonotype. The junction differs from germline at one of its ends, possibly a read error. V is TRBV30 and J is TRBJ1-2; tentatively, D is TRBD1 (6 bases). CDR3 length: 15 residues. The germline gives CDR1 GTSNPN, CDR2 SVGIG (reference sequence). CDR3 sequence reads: CVWSVLSGGDYGYTF. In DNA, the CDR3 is TGTGTCTGGAGTGTACTCTCTGGGGGCGACTATGGCTACACCTTC.

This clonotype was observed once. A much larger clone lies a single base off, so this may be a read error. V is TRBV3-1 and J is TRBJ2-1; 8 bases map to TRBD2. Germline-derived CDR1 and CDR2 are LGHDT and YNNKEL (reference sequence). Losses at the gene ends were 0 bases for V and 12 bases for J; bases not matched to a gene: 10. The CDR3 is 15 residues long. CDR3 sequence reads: CASSQEGRGGPAQFF. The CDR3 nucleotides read TGTGCCAGCAGCCAAGAGGGCCGGGGGGGCCCAGCGCAGTTCTTC.

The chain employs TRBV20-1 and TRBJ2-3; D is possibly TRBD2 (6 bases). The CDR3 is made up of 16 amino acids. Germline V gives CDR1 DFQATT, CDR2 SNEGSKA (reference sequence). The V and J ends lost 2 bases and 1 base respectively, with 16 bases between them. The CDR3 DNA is TGCAGTGCTAGAATATTCCGGGCGGGGCGCACAGATACGCAGTATTTT. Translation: CSARIFRAGRTDTQYF.

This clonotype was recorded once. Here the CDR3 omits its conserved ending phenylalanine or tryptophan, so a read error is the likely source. CDR3 sequence: CASSWGVSPYEQYN. The CDR3 nucleotides read TGCGCCAGCAGCTGGGGGGTCTCCCCCTACGAGCAGTACAAC. The J gene is TRBJ2-7, the V gene TRBV5-1; D possibly corresponds to TRBD2 (6 bases). V lost 3 bases and J lost 2, with 12 bases in between. Germline V gene sequence: CDR1 SGHRS, CDR2 YFSETQ. The CDR3 length is 14 residues.

The CDR3 coding sequence is TGTGCCAGCAGCTTAGGATTTAGAGGGGAAGCTTTCTTT. This gives the protein CASSLGFRGEAFF. The rearrangement joins TRBV7-2 to TRBJ1-1; D remains unclear. The length of the CDR3 is 13 residues. V was pared by 1 base and J by 8 bases, with 11 bases between. Per the germline V gene, CDR1 is SGHTA and CDR2 is FQGNSA.